This note documents a single TCR beta chain sequence. This clonotype was seen a few times. The antigen this receptor binds is unknown. Base qualities are not recorded, but no much larger clone differs from it by a single base. The source of the sample is a study of T cell repertoires in cytomegalovirus infection (dated by TCRdb to between 2018 and 2021). In terms of the full investigation: Peptide stimulations targeted recently identified HLA-C-restricted CMV epitopes, whose presentation resists viral immunomodulation, together with well-studied HLA-B-restricted epitopes. The HLA type of each donor mattered for the analysis, because public TCR beta signatures pointed to carriage of CMV infection along with the matching HLA type. The investigation overall reported the following: The ex vivo response was dominated by HLA-C-restricted CMV-specific TCR beta clonotypes, which also provided the single most frequent clonotype in two of eight donors. In both this cohort and an independent cohort of approximately 350 donors, the cumulative frequency of public TCR beta family members distinguished carriers of CMV infection plus the relevant HLA type.

The listed sequencing device is Illumina HiSeq 1500. In-frame beta chains were kept once TCRdb had trimmed the public reads at Q25 with fastp and called clones with MiXCR. Each CDR3 protein appears once, grouped with its most common genes and DNA. The sample includes 20,000 or so distinct CDR3 sequences, with more than 20% observed a single time. The biggest ten clones account for about 89% of the sample. Trimming at the junction amounts to 0 bases on V and 0 bases on J, and the germline ends lie 4 bases apart. The CDR3 sequence holds 14 residues, the cysteine and phenylalanine included. Just the 42-base CDR3 DNA is kept, in frame starting at base 1. Per the germline V gene, KGHSH is the CDR1 and LQKENI is the CDR2. The treatment or condition label here, explained by the study, means: in vitro stimulation with specific CMV peptide epitopes to enrich CMV-specific T cells.

Sequences were derived from CD8+ T cells from cultured PBMCs, sampled from culture after CMV antigen stimulation. This receptor was obtained from a human donor in good health (CMV status not recorded). Some clones in this sample may be carry-over from other donors' samples. The sequence links TRBV18 to TRBJ2-3; the D gene cannot be named for sure. This receptor has the CDR3 CASSPPVSTDTQYF. The nucleotide sequence reads TGTGCCAGCTCACCACCAGTCAGCACAGATACGCAGTATTTT.